These 14 T cell receptor beta chains were all obtained from the same sample, sequenced in a study of T-cell reconstitution after alpha-beta-depleted transplantation in children. TCRbeta library preparation incorporated unique molecular identifiers. One entry per CDR3 protein results from TCRdb running MiXCR on the PCR reads. The table has about 980,000 distinct CDR3 sequences, about 31% seen once; the top ten hold roughly 27%. Material: PBMCs, mostly from graft donor cells, obtained 360 days after TCRalphabeta/CD19-depleted stem cell transplant. All receptors derive from a boy under two years old who had a stem cell transplant for SCID, so the T cells may come from the graft donor.

This CDR3 reads CASSQGDRDHNEQFF. The CDR3, as DNA: TGCGCCAGCAGCCAAGGGGACAGGGATCACAATGAGCAGTTCTTC. V is TRBV4-1 and J is TRBJ2-1; 9 nucleotides match TRBD1. J lost 5 bases, V lost 1 base, and 3 bases had no gene match. The CDR3 length is 15 residues. Germline V gene lookup returns CDR1 MGHRA and CDR2 YSYEKL.

The chain has TRBV7-2 and TRBJ1-5; 7 positions agree with TRBD1. Unmatched junction bases numbered 13, after V lost 4 bases and J lost 10 bases. Germline-derived CDR1 and CDR2 are SGHTA and FQGNSA. The CDR3 has 15 residues. CDR3 amino acids: CASSSQGTAPSPQHF. CDR3 sequence (DNA): TGTGCCAGCAGCTCCCAAGGGACAGCACCATCACCCCAGCATTTT.

This clonotype has at least ten counts. The gene calls are TRBV5-1 and TRBJ2-5; 13 bases agree with TRBD2. V lost 4 bases and J lost 1; bases outside the gene matches: 4. From germline, CDR1 is SGHRS and CDR2 YFSETQ. This CDR3 is 16 amino acids long. This chain's CDR3 is CASSHGLAGVQETQYF. The CDR3 DNA follows: TGCGCCAGCAGCCACGGACTAGCGGGGGTCCAAGAGACCCAGTACTTC.

The V gene is TRBV4-1, the J gene TRBJ1-5, with no clear D. Trimming pared 3 bases from V and 5 bases from J, leaving 20 bases between. There are 17 residues in the CDR3. Germline loops: CDR1 MGHRA, CDR2 YSYEKL. CDR3 sequence (DNA): TGCGCCAGCAGCCATTTGATCAGTCCTCAGACATATCAGCCCCAGCATTTT. It translates to CASSHLISPQTYQPQHF.

This sequence joins TRBV6-1 and TRBJ2-1; 7 nucleotides align to TRBD1. The CDR3 length is 15 residues. With 6 bases clipped from V and 1 base from J, the junction kept 6 bases outside the gene matches. CDR1 and CDR2 (germline): MNHNS, SASEGT. CDR3 sequence (DNA): TGTGCCAGCAGGGCAGGGGGTAGATCCTACAATGAGCAGTTCTTC. It yields the protein CASRAGGRSYNEQFF.

This clonotype occurred a few times. The V and J genes are TRBV7-6 and TRBJ2-7, with D unresolved. The CDR3 extends over 13 amino acids. The germline V gene encodes CDR1 SGHVS and CDR2 FNYEAQ. Trimming cost V 0 bases and J 3 bases, with 6 bases left between them. CDR3 DNA: TGTGCCAGCAGCTTAGCACCGTACTACGAGCAGTACTTC. Its translation is CASSLAPYYEQYF.

The gene calls are TRBV29-1 and TRBJ1-2; unclear D gene. Germline V lookup: CDR1 SQVTM, CDR2 ANQGSEA. V lost 6 bases to trimming and J lost 3 bases, with 11 bases between them. This CDR3 contains 12 residues. CDR3 nucleotides: TGCAGCGTCCAACTTCATCACTATGGCTACACCTTC. Translation: CSVQLHHYGYTF.

This clonotype was seen a few times. The chain links TRBV12-3 or TRBV12-4 to TRBJ2-7, with D possibly matching TRBD1 (6 bases). Trimming took 6 bases from V and 3 from J, leaving 12 bases between them. This CDR3 is built from 13 residues. The CDR3 sequence is CASSPGQVYEQYF. The CDR3 bases are TGTGCCAGCAGCCCGGGACAAGTCTACGAGCAGTACTTC.

The chain combines TRBV6-2 or TRBV6-3 with TRBJ2-1; 14 nucleotides align to TRBD2. Germline assignment: CDR1 MNHEY and CDR2 SVGEGT. The CDR3 is 19 residues long. Losses at the gene ends were 0 bases for V and 4 bases for J; bases not matched to a gene: 8. CDR3 loop: CASSYSRGLAGDVYNEQFF. Here the CDR3 DNA reads TGTGCCAGCAGTTACTCTAGGGGACTAGCGGGGGACGTATACAATGAGCAGTTCTTC.

This clonotype was observed a few times. CDR3 sequence reads: CASSYPGQGNTIYF. In DNA form, the CDR3 reads TGTGCCAGCAGTTACCCAGGACAGGGAAACACCATATATTTT. The rearrangement uses TRBV6-5 and TRBJ1-3; perhaps TRBD1 as D (6 bases). CDR3 length: 14 amino acids. The ends were cut back, 2 bases at V and 4 bases at J, with 9 bases in the middle. Germline lookup yields CDR1 MNHEY and CDR2 SVGAGI.

The chain combines TRBV5-1 with TRBJ2-1; 8 bases align to TRBD1. Germline V gene sequence: CDR1 SGHRS, CDR2 YFSETQ. The CDR3 totals 17 residues. Trimming took 4 bases from V and 1 from J; bases not matched to a gene: 10. CDR3 DNA sequence: TGCGCCAGCAGCGGGCGACCGGGACAGGTGTCCTACAATGAGCAGTTCTTC. Translated: CASSGRPGQVSYNEQFF.

This clonotype was picked up a small number of times. The V and J genes are TRBV12-3 or TRBV12-4 and TRBJ2-1; no firm D call. V gave up 2 bases and J gave up 8 bases, with 7 bases separating them. This CDR3 spans 12 amino acids. CDR3 in DNA: TGTGCCAGCAGTTTAACGGCATATGAGCAGTTCTTC. This sequence encodes CASSLTAYEQFF.

This clonotype turned up a few times. The chain carries TRBV5-1 and TRBJ1-1; 7 nucleotides agree with TRBD1. Germline V gene sequence: CDR1 SGHRS, CDR2 YFSETQ. CDR3 length: 16 residues. V dropped 0 bases and J dropped 0; count of bases not matched to a gene: 5. The CDR3 DNA follows: TGCGCCAGCAGCTTGGGGGACAGCTTCATGAACACTGAAGCTTTCTTT. As protein: CASSLGDSFMNTEAFF.

This clonotype was picked up a small number of times. The chain couples TRBV20-1 to TRBJ2-4; D ambiguous. The CDR3 consists of 11 residues. The V gene lost 0 bases and the J gene lost 6 bases, with 3 bases spanning the gap. Germline V CDR1 and CDR2: DFQATT, SNEGSKA (reference sequence). For the CDR3, the DNA is TGCAGTGCTAGAGAGGGAAACATTCAGTACTTC. This sequence encodes CSAREGNIQYF.